This T cell receptor (beta chain) was obtained from a study of neurological immune-mediated disorders. This clonotype was counted many times. The yield of each sequencing run was over 160 million TCR-beta sequences from 15-18 subjects. TCRdb processed the 5' RACE reads anew with MiXCR; each CDR3 protein has one entry. The profile shows about 52,000 distinct CDR3 sequences, roughly 3.5% of them singletons. The CDR3 extends over 14 amino acids. The junction had 3 bases not matched to a gene; V was cut back by 6 bases and J by 2 bases. Germline V gene data show CDR1 as SQVTM and CDR2 as ANQGSEA. The J gene is TRBJ2-3, the V gene TRBV29-1, with TRBD2 identical over 12 bases. This receptor was taken from a man aged 25-45 years with multiple sclerosis. The sample taken for sequencing was PBMCs. The CDR3 nucleotides are TGCAGCGTCGCTAGCGGGGGGGCCACAGATACGCAGTATTTT. Protein product: CSVASGGATDTQYF.